This T cell receptor (beta chain) emerged from a study of CD8 T cells in Susac syndrome. This CDR3 is built from 17 residues. The germline V gene has CDR1 MNHNS and CDR2 SASEGT. Trimming pared 6 bases from V and 2 bases from J, leaving 19 bases between. Peripheral blood CD8+ and CD4+ T cells were profiled by TCR beta sequencing. Control patients had untreated stable or active relapsing-remitting multiple sclerosis by revised McDonald criteria. TEMRA cells underwent FACS enrichment and CD8+ and CD4+ T cells underwent negative isolation. cDNA came from around 0.54 to 1 ug RNA primed by random hexamers. By means of immunoSEQ multiplex PCR, TCR beta CDR3 spanning 54 Vbeta and 13 Jbeta underwent amplification. One entry per CDR3 protein results from TCRdb running MiXCR on the immunoSEQ multiplex PCR reads. The sample has some 260,000 distinct CDR3 sequences; over 85% are singletons.

This chain uses TRBV6-1 with TRBJ2-2, with D perhaps assigned TRBD1 or TRBD2 (5 bases each). The source is a human donor with multiple sclerosis. The sample taken for sequencing was CD4+ T cells from PBMCs. CDR3 DNA sequence: TGTGCCAGCAGACTACCCCTCGGGACCAGAAACACCGGGGAGCTGTTTTTT. As protein: CASRLPLGTRNTGELFF.